One sample yielded the 3 T cell receptor beta chains listed below, sequenced in a study of blood T cell repertoires in COVID-19. Data came from immunoSEQ multiplex PCR; TCRdb stores just in-frame clones and leaves some out. The table has about 210,000 clones, around 83% seen once. Sequenced: peripheral blood. These receptors came from a man in his forties or fifties with active or convalescent COVID-19.

This chain links TRBV5-1 with TRBJ2-2; no clear D gene. The CDR3 extends over 15 amino acids. Germline lookup yields CDR1 SGHRS and CDR2 YFSETQ. Trimming took 0 bases from V and 0 from J, leaving 6 bases between them. The CDR3 protein is CASSLEAANTGELFF. CDR3 coding DNA: TGCGCCAGCAGCTTGGAAGCCGCGAACACCGGGGAGCTGTTTTTT. The complete variable domain, with remaining parts taken from reference TRBV5-1 and TRBJ2-2, reads KAGVTQTPRYLIKTRGQQVTLSCSPISGHRSVSWYQQTPGQGLQFLFEYFSETQRNKGNFPGRFSGRQFSNSRSEMNVSTLELGDSALYLCASSLEAANTGELFFGEGSRLTVL.

V gene TRBV3-1 (or the pseudogene TRBV3-2) combines with J gene TRBJ2-5; 12 nucleotides match TRBD2. With V trimmed by 5 bases and J by 3 bases, 4 bases remained unmatched. Per germline, CDR1 LGHDT and CDR2 YNNKEL (reference sequence). This CDR3 spans 15 amino acids. The CDR3 sequence is CASSSRLAGEETQYF. CDR3 bases: TGTGCCAGCAGCTCCCGACTAGCGGGGGAAGAGACCCAGTACTTC.

This sequence joins TRBV7-9 and TRBJ2-4; 7 bases are shared with TRBD2. The CDR3 spans 17 residues. Looked up from germline, CDR1 is SEHNR and CDR2 is FQNEAQ (reference sequence). V shed 5 bases and J 5 bases; nucleotides not matched to a gene: 15. CDR3 DNA sequence: TGTGCCAGCAGCCCTCTTGGGGTAGCGGGTAACCAAAACATTCAGTACTTC. It translates to CASSPLGVAGNQNIQYF.